The following is a T cell receptor beta chain sequence with its context. This record comes from a study of T cells in localized non-small cell lung cancer. Trimming took 2 bases from V and 4 from J; bases not matched to a gene: 4. The germline V gene encodes CDR1 KGHSH and CDR2 LQKENI. This CDR3 has 14 residues. Here immunoSEQ multiplex PCR was the method, and the copy in TCRdb shows in-frame clones only, minus some. Of around 41,000 clones listed, 85% to 90% are singletons. This chain links TRBV18 with TRBJ1-1; the match to TRBD1 covers 7 bases. This TCR was recovered from a woman aged 18-49 years with stage III lung adenocarcinoma. Sequenced material: peripheral blood, taken before any cancer treatment. CDR3 loop: CASSPGGGLTEAFF. The DNA of the CDR3 is TGTGCCAGCTCACCAGGAGGGGGCCTCACTGAAGCTTTCTTT.